These T cell receptor beta chains were read from a single sample in a study of cytomegalovirus exposure and HLA in healthy donors. Some clones are missing from TCRdb's copy, which holds only in-frame ones; the method was immunoSEQ multiplex PCR. The table lists approximately 190,000 clones. Sequences were obtained from PBMCs. The receptor set was obtained from a boy younger than 18 in good health and CMV-seronegative. CDR3s include the opening cysteine and the closing phenylalanine or tryptophan. A D gene is named only where the DNA matches it firmly.

>TRBJ1-6|.|TRBV10-1
TGCGCCAGCAGTGAATGGAGGTATAATTCACCCCTCCACTTT
CASSEWRYNSPLHF
>TRBJ2-2|.|TRBV6-1
TGTGCCAGCAGTTATCACACCGGGGAGCTGTTTTTT
CASSYHTGELFF
>TRBJ1-1|.|TRBV7-9
TGTGCCAGCAGCCCGAGGCAGGGATCTGAAGCTTTCTTT
CASSPRQGSEAFF
>TRBJ1-1|.|TRBV7-3
TGTGCCAGCAGCTTAAATTCAGGGGTTGGGAGTGAAGCTTTCTTT
CASSLNSGVGSEAFF
>TRBJ1-1|TRBD1|TRBV18
TGTGCCAGCTCACGTTACGACAGGGGTGGGACTGAAGCTTTCTTT
CASSRYDRGGTEAFF
>TRBJ2-1|.|TRBV6-5
TGTGCCAGCAGTTTCGGGACTGGGAGGGAGCAGTTCTTC
CASSFGTGREQFF
>TRBJ1-1|TRBD1|TRBV28
TGTGCCAGCAGTCTACAGGGGACTGGCACTGAAGCTTTCTTT
CASSLQGTGTEAFF
>TRBJ2-7|.|TRBV6-5
TGTGCCAGCAGTTCAGGCCAGGGGATCTCCTACGAGCAGTACTTC
CASSSGQGISYEQYF
>TRBJ2-3|.|TRBV18
TGTGCCAGCTCAAGTGGAGTGTCAGATACGCAGTATTTT
CASSSGVSDTQYF
>TRBJ2-3|.|TRBV11-3
TGTGCCAGTGGTAAGGGGTTGGGAGATACGCAGTATTTT
CASGKGLGDTQYF
>TRBJ2-7|TRBD1|TRBV4-1
TGCGCCAGCAGCCAAGGCGGCTTCCGGGACAGGGTGGGGTACGAGCAGTACTTC
CASSQGGFRDRVGYEQYF
>TRBJ2-3|.|TRBV4-1
TGCGCCAGCAGCCGTGAAGGGGTCGAGGCGCAGTATTTT
CASSREGVEAQYF
>TRBJ1-5|TRBD1|TRBV11-3
TGTGCCAGCAGCTTATACAGGGGGCACAATCAGCCCCAGCATTTT
CASSLYRGHNQPQHF
>TRBJ1-6|.|TRBV5-5
TGTGCCAGCAGCTTGGACAGGGTATCACCCCTCCACTTT
CASSLDRVSPLHF
>TRBJ2-1|.|TRBV9
TGTGCCAGCAGCGTATACCCGAAGGGGCGGGGGCCCTACAATGAGCAGTTCTTC
CASSVYPKGRGPYNEQFF
>TRBJ2-7|.|TRBV5-4
TGTGCCAGCAGCCCGCTTGGCCAGGGATCGCGGGAGCAGTACTTC
CASSPLGQGSREQYF
>TRBJ2-1|.|TRBV28
TGTGCCAGCAGTTTATACAGGGACAATGAGCAGTTCTTC
CASSLYRDNEQFF
>TRBJ1-6|.|TRBV5-6
TGTGCCAGCAGCTTGTTTAAAAATTCACCCCTCCACTTT
CASSLFKNSPLHF
>TRBJ2-7|.|TRBV30
TGTGCCTGGAGTCGGGAGTCCCACGAGCAGTACTTC
CAWSRESHEQYF
>TRBJ1-1|.|TRBV21-1
TGTGCCAGCACTCACTCCCCCGGGGAGCTGACAGGGAACACTGAAGCTTTCTTT
CASTHSPGELTGNTEAFF
>TRBJ2-5|TRBD1|TRBV11-2
TGTGCCAGCAGCGGAGAGGACAGGGCATCGTGGGAGACCCAGTACTTC
CASSGEDRASWETQYF
>TRBJ2-7|.|TRBV9
TGTGCCAGCAGCGCCAGCGGGACAACCTACGAGCAGTACTTC
CASSASGTTYEQYF
>TRBJ2-1|TRBD2|TRBV30
TGTGCCTGGACTAGCGGGGAGAGCTCCTACAATGAGCAGTTCTTC
CAWTSGESSYNEQFF
>TRBJ1-1|.|TRBV7-3
TGTGCCAGCAGCTTAAACCCGGGGTACACTGAAGCTTTCTTT
CASSLNPGYTEAFF
>TRBJ2-7|.|TRBV11-2
TGTGCCAGCAGCTTAGAGGCGGGGACCTACGAGCAGTACTTC
CASSLEAGTYEQYF
>TRBJ2-3|TRBD2|TRBV5-1
TGCGCCAGCAGCTTCCTAGCGGGGGCTGCGGGGACGCAGTATTTT
CASSFLAGAAGTQYF
>TRBJ1-2|.|TRBV2
TGTGCCAGCAGACAGGGCGACTATGGCTACACCTTC
CASRQGDYGYTF
>TRBJ2-5|.|TRBV7-2
TGCGCCAGCAGCTTACGTAAAGAGACCCAGTACTTC
CASSLRKETQYF
>TRBJ1-1|.|TRBV9
TGTGCCAGCAGCGGGTTGACAGTGAACACTGAAGCTTTCTTT
CASSGLTVNTEAFF
>TRBJ2-7|.|TRBV11-3
TGTGCCAGCAGCTTAGGCAGCTCCTACGAGCAGTACTTC
CASSLGSSYEQYF
>TRBJ1-1|.|TRBV28
TGTGCCAGCAGTTCTAGTATGAACACTGAAGCTTTCTTT
CASSSSMNTEAFF
>TRBJ1-6|.|TRBV7-8
TGTGCCAGCAGCTTAGAGGGGGTTTCACCCCTCCACTTT
CASSLEGVSPLHF
>TRBJ1-1|.|TRBV4-2
TGTGCCAGCAGCCAAGATCGGGCGGGGCTGAACACTGAAGCTTTCTTT
CASSQDRAGLNTEAFF
>TRBJ2-1|TRBD2|TRBV5-1
TGCGCCAGCAGCCGGGGACTAGCGGGGGGACTTTACAATGAGCAGTTCTTC
CASSRGLAGGLYNEQFF
>TRBJ1-3|TRBD1|TRBV2
TGTGCCAGCAGGGTTTGGGGACAGGGAAGGCCTGGAAACACCATATATTTT
CASRVWGQGRPGNTIYF
>TRBJ2-7|.|TRBV10-3
TGTGCCATCAGTGAGACAGGTGGGGGGATATACGAGCAGTACTTC
CAISETGGGIYEQYF
>TRBJ2-7|TRBD2|TRBV13
TGTGCCAGCAGCTTAGTTACTAGCGGGAAAGACTACGAGCAGTACTTC
CASSLVTSGKDYEQYF
>TRBJ1-2|TRBD1|TRBV10-3
TGTGCCATCAGCGAGGGGGCACTTGGCTACACCTTC
CAISEGALGYTF